One and the same sample provided the 5 T cell receptor beta chains below, sequenced in a study of cytomegalovirus exposure and HLA in healthy donors. PCR amplification relied on 60 Vbeta primers (plus 13 Jbeta primers). TCRdb's copy holds only in-frame clones and misses some; the assay was immunoSEQ multiplex PCR. The sample carries some 120,000 clones, about 73% recorded once. Sequencing was carried out using PBMCs. These receptors originate from a woman in her forties in good health and CMV-seropositive.

As to this clone: At one end the junction does not follow the germline gene, possibly because of a read error. This chain uses TRBV9 with TRBJ1-3, with 7 bases identical to TRBD1. This CDR3 comprises 14 residues. Germline CDR1 reads SGDLS; CDR2 reads YYNGEE. This CDR3 is CASSNRGSGDTIYF. CDR3 bases: TGTGCCAGCAGCAACAGGGGAAGTGGAGACACCATATATTTT.

This chain connects TRBV18 to TRBJ1-2; 8 bases fit TRBD1. The CDR3 spans 13 residues. Trimming at V came to 3 bases and at J to 6 bases, leaving 3 bases not matched to a gene. Germline CDR1 reads KGHSH; CDR2 reads LQKENI. In DNA form, the CDR3 reads TGTGCCAGCTCACCCCAGGGGGCGGATGGCTACACCTTC. It translates to CASSPQGADGYTF. Full variable domain (missing parts from reference TRBV18 and TRBJ1-2): NAGVMQNPRHLVRRRGQEARLRCSPMKGHSHVYWYRQLPEEGLKFMVYLQKENIIDESGMPKERFSAEFPKEGPSILRIQQVVRGDSAAYFCASSPQGADGYTFGSGTRLTVV.

The count of this clone is one. The chain combines TRBV2 with TRBJ2-5, with D unresolved. Deletions cut 6 bases from V and 2 bases from J, with 10 bases between. CDR3 length: 13 residues. Per germline, CDR1 SNHLY and CDR2 FYNNEI. CDR3: CASSRDLQETQYF. CDR3 in DNA: TGTGCCAGCAGCCGCGACTTACAAGAGACCCAGTACTTC.

The chain links TRBV19 to TRBJ1-2, with D unresolved. V was pared by 8 bases and J by 9 bases, with 16 bases between. Germline CDR1 LNHDA, CDR2 SQIVND (reference sequence). The length of the CDR3 is 12 residues. CDR3 residues: CASAKYGPSYTF. In nucleotides, the CDR3 is TGTGCCAGTGCAAAGTACGGTCCCAGCTACACCTTC.

Only one count was recorded for this clone. This chain uses TRBV4-3 with TRBJ2-5, with D hard to call. The germline V gene has CDR1 LGHNA and CDR2 YSLEER. This CDR3 comprises 15 residues. V was shortened by 4 bases and J by 1 base, with 13 bases between the two germline ends. CDR3 amino acids: CASSPLPNGQETQYF. DNA for the CDR3: TGCGCCAGCAGCCCCCTCCCTAACGGCCAAGAGACCCAGTACTTC.